The following is a T cell receptor (beta chain) sequence with its context. Its target is not known. This sample is part of a study of radiation and T cells in renal cell carcinoma. Looking at the study overall: Nephrectomy followed 15 Gy stereotactic body radiation by 4 weeks.

The CDR3 length is 16 residues. CDR1 and CDR2 (germline): SGHTA, FQGNSA. Trimming pared 3 bases from V and 1 base from J, leaving 14 bases between. The table came from immunoSEQ multiplex PCR; TCRdb's copy has only in-frame clones and leaves some out. The sample includes approximately 140,000 clones, approximately 90% of them seen just once. Study-level points and caveats: From baseline, blood top tumor clonotypes peaked at 2 weeks post-radiation.

Time point meaning: baseline pretreatment blood. Treatment described: 15 Gy SBRT to primary tumor, nephrectomy 4 weeks later. After SBRT, blood was collected at 2 and 4 weeks, plus baseline. Clear cell pathology was present in this patient's renal cell carcinoma. The rearrangement uses TRBV7-2 and TRBJ2-3, with a possible D match to TRBD1 (5 bases). The origin of this receptor is a woman aged 70 to 79 with renal cell carcinoma. The source material was blood, sampled from a patient whose treatment included radiotherapy and nephrectomy. The DNA of the CDR3 is TGTGCCAGCAGCTTTCCCCAACAGGCCCGCACAGATACGCAGTATTTT. It codes for CASSFPQQARTDTQYF.